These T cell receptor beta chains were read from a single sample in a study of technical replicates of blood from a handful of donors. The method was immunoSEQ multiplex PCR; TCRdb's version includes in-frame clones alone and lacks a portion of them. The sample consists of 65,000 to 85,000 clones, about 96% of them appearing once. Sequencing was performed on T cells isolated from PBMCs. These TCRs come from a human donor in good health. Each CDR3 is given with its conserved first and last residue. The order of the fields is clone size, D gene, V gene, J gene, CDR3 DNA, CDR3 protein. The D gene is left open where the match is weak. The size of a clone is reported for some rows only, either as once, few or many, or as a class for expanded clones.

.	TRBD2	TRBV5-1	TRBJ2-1	TGCGCCAGCAGCTTGATCACTAGCGGGAGCTACAATGAGCAGTTCTTC	CASSLITSGSYNEQFF
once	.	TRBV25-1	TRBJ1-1	TGTGCCAGCAGTGATTCCGGAGTGAACACTGAAGCTTTCTTT	CASSDSGVNTEAFF
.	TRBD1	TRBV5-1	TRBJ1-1	TGCGCCAGCAGCTTGAACAGGGGGAACACTGAAGCTTTCTTT	CASSLNRGNTEAFF
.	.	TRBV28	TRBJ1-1	TGTGCCAGCAGCCACATTTTTGTCGAAGCTTTCTTT	CASSHIFVEAFF
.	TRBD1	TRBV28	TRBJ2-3	TGTGCCAGCAGTTTGATAGACAGGGTCGGGACGCAGTATTTT	CASSLIDRVGTQYF
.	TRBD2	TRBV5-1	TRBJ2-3	TGCGCCAGCAGCTTAGGGACTAGCGAACCCACAGATACGCAGTATTTT	CASSLGTSEPTDTQYF
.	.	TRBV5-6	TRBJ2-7	TGTGCCAGCAGCCCCACCCCGGGGTACTCCTACGAGCAGTACTTC	CASSPTPGYSYEQYF
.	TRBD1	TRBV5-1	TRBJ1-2	TGCGCCAGCAGCTCACAGGGGTATGGCTACACCTTC	CASSSQGYGYTF
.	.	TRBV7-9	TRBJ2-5	TGTGCCAGCAGCCCTCCCGGACAGTACCAAGAGACCCAGTACTTC	CASSPPGQYQETQYF
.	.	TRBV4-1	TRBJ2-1	TGCGCCAGCAGCCAAGGGTGGTACAACAAGGACTTATCTCTTTCTGGGCCCGAGCAGTTCTTC	CASSQGWYNKDLSLSGPEQFF
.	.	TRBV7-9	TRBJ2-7	TGTGCCAGCAGCATCATAAGCGACTACGAGCAGTACTTC	CASSIISDYEQYF
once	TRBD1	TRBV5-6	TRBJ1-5	TGTGCCAGCAGCTTCAGGGGGAATCAGCCCCAGCATTTT	CASSFRGNQPQHF
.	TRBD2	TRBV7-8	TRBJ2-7	TGTGCCAGCAGTCGTAGCGGGGGGAGCAGCTACGAGCAGTACTTC	CASSRSGGSSYEQYF
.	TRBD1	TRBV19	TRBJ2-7	TGTGCCAGTAGTACGCGACAGGGGGCGCGAGCCTACGAGCAGTACTTC	CASSTRQGARAYEQYF
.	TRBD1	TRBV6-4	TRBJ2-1	TGTGCCACCGAGGCGACCGGGACAGCTTACAATGAGCAGTTCTTC	CATEATGTAYNEQFF
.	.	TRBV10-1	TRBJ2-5	TGCGCCAGCAGTGAAGTCCTCCAGGGACAAGAGACCCAGTACTTC	CASSEVLQGQETQYF
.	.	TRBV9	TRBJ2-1	TGTGCCAGCAGCGTCGGCCCCGGGACTGCCTCCTACAATGAGCAGTTCTTC	CASSVGPGTASYNEQFF
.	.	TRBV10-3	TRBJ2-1	TGTGCCATCAGTGAGTCAGGGACTCGGGTGGGGGATGAGCAGTTCTTC	CAISESGTRVGDEQFF
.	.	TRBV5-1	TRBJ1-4	TGCGCCAGCAGCTTCGGGGGGGATGGTGAAAAACTGTTTTTT	CASSFGGDGEKLFF
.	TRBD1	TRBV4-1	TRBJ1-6	TGCGCCAGCAGCCGGCTGCCGTGGACAGGGGGCAGGAATGAGAATTCACCCCTCCACTTT	CASSRLPWTGGRNENSPLHF
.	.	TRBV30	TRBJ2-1	TGTGCCTGGAGTATAACTGATTTTGAGCAGTTCTTC	CAWSITDFEQFF
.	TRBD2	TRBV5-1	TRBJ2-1	TGCGCCAGCAGCTTGGGACTAGCGGGAGGGCCTACCTACAATGAGCAGTTCTTC	CASSLGLAGGPTYNEQFF
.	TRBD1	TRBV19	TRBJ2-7	TGTGCCAGTAGTGCCGCGGGACAGGGACCTTACGAGCAGTACTTC	CASSAAGQGPYEQYF
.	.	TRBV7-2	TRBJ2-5	TGTGCCAGCAGCCCCGGGGTTTTGGAGACCCAGTACTTC	CASSPGVLETQYF
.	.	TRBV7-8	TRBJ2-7	TGTGCCAGCAGCCCCGCTGGGGCTCCCTCCTACGAGCAGTACTTC	CASSPAGAPSYEQYF
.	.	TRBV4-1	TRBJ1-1	TGCGCCAGCAGTGAGGGCCCGATGGGATTGAACACTGAAGCTTTCTTT	CASSEGPMGLNTEAFF
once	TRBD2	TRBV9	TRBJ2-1	TGTGCCAGCAGCGTAGACAATAGCGGGAGCAATGAGCAGTTCTTC	CASSVDNSGSNEQFF
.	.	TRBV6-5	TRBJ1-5	TGTGCCAGCAGTTACTCCGGAGGAAGTCAGCCCCAGCATTTT	CASSYSGGSQPQHF
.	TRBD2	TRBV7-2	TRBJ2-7	TGTGCCAGCAGCATAGCGGGAGGGGATTTTACCTACGAGCAGTACTTC	CASSIAGGDFTYEQYF
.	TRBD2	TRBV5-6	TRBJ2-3	TGTGCCAGCAGCTTGAAGCTAGCGGGAGGGTATGGTGGCACAGATACGCAGTATTTT	CASSLKLAGGYGGTDTQYF
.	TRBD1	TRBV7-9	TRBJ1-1	TGTGCCAGCAGCAACCACCCCGGGACAGGGGGGTGGACTGAAGCTTTCTTT	CASSNHPGTGGWTEAFF
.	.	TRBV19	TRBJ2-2	TGTGCCAGTCATATACGAGTAACCGGGGAGCTGTTTTTT	CASHIRVTGELFF
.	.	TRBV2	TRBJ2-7	TGTGCCAGCAGTGGTGGTAGCGGCAGATACTACGAGCAGTACTTC	CASSGGSGRYYEQYF
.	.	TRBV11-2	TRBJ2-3	TGTGCCAGCAGCTTAGTACTCGGCAGGGCAGCAGATACGCAGTATTTT	CASSLVLGRAADTQYF
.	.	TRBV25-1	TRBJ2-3	TGTGCCAGCAGTGTAGAGGTCACAGATACGCAGTATTTT	CASSVEVTDTQYF
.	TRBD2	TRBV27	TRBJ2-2	TGTGCCAGCAGTCCCCGGGGACTAGCGGGAGGTGGAACCGGGGAGCTGTTTTTT	CASSPRGLAGGGTGELFF
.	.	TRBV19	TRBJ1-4	TGTGCCAGTAGTAAATACAGGGACCTATATGAAAAACTGTTTTTT	CASSKYRDLYEKLFF
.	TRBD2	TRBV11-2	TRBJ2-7	TGTGCCAGCAGCAATGATGGACTAGCGGAAACCTACGAGCAGTACTTC	CASSNDGLAETYEQYF
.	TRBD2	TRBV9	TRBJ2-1	TGTGCCAGCAGCGTGGGGAGGGGAGCCTACAATGAGCAGTTCTTC	CASSVGRGAYNEQFF
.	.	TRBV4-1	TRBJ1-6	TGCGCCAGCAGCCAAGATCCAGGGATCTATAATTCACCCCTCCACTTT	CASSQDPGIYNSPLHF
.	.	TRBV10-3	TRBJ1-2	TGTGCCATCAGTGAGTCGAAGGGACTTAACTATGGCTACACCTTC	CAISESKGLNYGYTF
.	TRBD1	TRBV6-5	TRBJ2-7	TGTGCCAGCAGCCCCTCCGGGACAGGAGTGTACGAGCAGTACTTC	CASSPSGTGVYEQYF
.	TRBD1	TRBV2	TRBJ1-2	TGTGCCAGCAGTGATAGACAGGGGAGGGGCTACACCTTC	CASSDRQGRGYTF
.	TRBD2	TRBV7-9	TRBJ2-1	TGTGCCAGCAGTTCCGGGACTAGCGGGGGGGCCAGTTACTTCTTC	CASSSGTSGGASYFF
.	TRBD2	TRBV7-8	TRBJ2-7	TGTGCCAGCAGGGGCGGGAGAATCGACTACGAGCAGTACTTC	CASRGGRIDYEQYF
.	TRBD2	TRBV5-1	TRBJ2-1	TGCGCCAGCAGCTTGGAGGGAGGGAAGGGGGAGCAGTTCTTC	CASSLEGGKGEQFF
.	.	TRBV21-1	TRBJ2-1	TGTGCCACCATAACGGGGAGGGGTCACCATGAGCAGTTCTTC	CATITGRGHHEQFF
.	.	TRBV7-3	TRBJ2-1	TGTGCCAGCAGCGTCGCTTTGAGCTCCTACAATGAGCAGTTCTTC	CASSVALSSYNEQFF
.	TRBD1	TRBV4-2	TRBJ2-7	TGTGCCAGCAGCCAGGGGGCCGGGACAGGGGTGTACGAGCAGTACTTC	CASSQGAGTGVYEQYF
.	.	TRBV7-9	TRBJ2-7	TGTGCCAGCAGCCCGGCCCGGAGCGGATCCTCCTACGAGCAGTACTTC	CASSPARSGSSYEQYF
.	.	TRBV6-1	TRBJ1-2	TGTGCCAGCACCTCTGGGGGGGGACTCCATGGCTACACCTTC	CASTSGGGLHGYTF
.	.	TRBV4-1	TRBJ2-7	TGCGCCAGCAGCCCGGCCTCGAGCGGCATTCCCTACGAGCAGTACTTC	CASSPASSGIPYEQYF
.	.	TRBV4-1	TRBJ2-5	TGCGCCAGCAGCCAAGACATAGGAAGGAGGGGTATCGCTTCGGGGTGGGAGACCCAGTACTTC	CASSQDIGRRGIASGWETQYF
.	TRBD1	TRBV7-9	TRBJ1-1	TGTGCCAGCAGCTTAGGGCAGACAGGGGGTAACACTGAAGCTTTCTTT	CASSLGQTGGNTEAFF
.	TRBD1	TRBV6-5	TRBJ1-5	TGTGCCAGCAGTAGGGGGACAGGGTCGTATCAGCCCCAGCATTTT	CASSRGTGSYQPQHF
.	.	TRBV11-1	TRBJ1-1	TGTGCCAGCAGCTTCAATGACGACAGGTACACTGAAGCTTTCTTT	CASSFNDDRYTEAFF
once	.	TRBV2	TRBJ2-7	TGTGCCAGCAGTTATACTCAGGAGGGGCTACGCGAGCAGTACTTC	CASSYTQEGLREQYF
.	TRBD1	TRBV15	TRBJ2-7	TGTGCCATTCGACGGGACAGGGGGTACGAGCAGTACTTC	CAIRRDRGYEQYF
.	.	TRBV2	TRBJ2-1	TGTGCCAGCAGTGGACAGGTCAATGAGCAGTTCTTC	CASSGQVNEQFF